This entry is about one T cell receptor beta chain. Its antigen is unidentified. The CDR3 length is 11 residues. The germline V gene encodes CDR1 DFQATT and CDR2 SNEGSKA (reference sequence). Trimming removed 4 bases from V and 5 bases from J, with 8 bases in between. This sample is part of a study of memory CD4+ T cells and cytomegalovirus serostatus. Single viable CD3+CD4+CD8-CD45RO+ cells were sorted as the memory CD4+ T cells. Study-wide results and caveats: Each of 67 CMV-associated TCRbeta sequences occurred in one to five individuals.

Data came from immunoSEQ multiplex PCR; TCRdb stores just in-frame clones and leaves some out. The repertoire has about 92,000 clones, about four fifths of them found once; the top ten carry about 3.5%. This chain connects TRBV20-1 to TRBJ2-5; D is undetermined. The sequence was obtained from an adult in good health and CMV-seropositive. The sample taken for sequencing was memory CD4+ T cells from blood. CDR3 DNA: TGCAGTGCTATCCTTCAGGAGACCCAGTACTTC. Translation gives CSAILQETQYF.